The 7 T cell receptor beta chains listed next were all sequenced from one sample in a study of T cells after somatic rescue of genetic block. The assay was immunoSEQ multiplex PCR, and TCRdb's table has in-frame clones only and misses some. The sample holds tens of thousands of clones, around 90% seen once. The specimen was peripheral blood mononuclear cells (PBMCs). The source is a man aged 40-55 years.

The chain has TRBV5-4 and TRBJ1-1; D is ambiguous. This CDR3 contains 14 residues. Trimming removed 4 bases from V and 5 bases from J, with 15 bases in between. Germline-derived CDR1 and CDR2 are SGHNT and YYREEE (reference sequence). CDR3 DNA: TGTGCCAGCAGCCCGGCGCGAGGACCGACTGAAGCTTTCTTT. It translates to CASSPARGPTEAFF.

CDR3 protein: CAISESLGASSYEQYF. The CDR3 DNA sequence: TGTGCCATCAGTGAGTCATTGGGGGCCAGCTCCTACGAGCAGTACTTC. V and J are TRBV10-3 and TRBJ2-7; a weak D match, TRBD1 (6 bases). The V gene's germline CDR1 is ENHRY and CDR2 SYGVKD. The V and J ends lost 0 bases and 0 bases respectively, with 12 bases between them. The CDR3 is 16 amino acids.

V usage is TRBV6-1 and J usage is TRBJ2-5, with D unclear. The CDR3 contains 13 residues. The V gene's germline CDR1 is MNHNS and CDR2 SASEGT. The V end lost 0 bases, the J end lost 3 bases, and 5 bases lay between the germline ends. CDR3 sequence: CASSEAQEETQYF. The CDR3 DNA sequence: TGTGCCAGCAGTGAAGCTCAGGAAGAGACCCAGTACTTC.

The chain joins TRBV6-6 to TRBJ2-7; the D call may be TRBD1 or TRBD2 (5 bases each). Trimming shortened V by 8 bases and J by 0 bases, and 14 bases separated the two germline ends. Germline assignment: CDR1 MNHNY and CDR2 SVGAGI (reference sequence). This CDR3 has 14 amino acids. The chain's CDR3 is CASSKAGTSYEQYF. The CDR3 region has the DNA TGTGCCAGCTCCAAGGCCGGGACCTCCTACGAGCAGTACTTC.

The genes are TRBV20-1 and TRBJ2-1; D is ambiguous. The germline V gene encodes CDR1 DFQATT and CDR2 SNEGSKA (reference sequence). The CDR3 length is 11 residues. Trimming shortened V by 3 bases and J by 12 bases, and 12 bases separated the two germline ends. In DNA form, the CDR3 reads TGCAGTGCTAGCGGTTCAGTGGGGCAGTTCTTC. Translating it yields CSASGSVGQFF.

This chain uses TRBV6-1 with TRBJ2-7; D not certain. V was trimmed by 1 base and J by 6 bases, leaving 7 bases between them. Germline V lookup: CDR1 MNHNS, CDR2 SASEGT. CDR3 size: 12 residues. This CDR3 reads CASSEETREQYF. In DNA form, the CDR3 reads TGTGCCAGCAGTGAAGAGACACGCGAGCAGTACTTC.

The chain employs TRBV13 and TRBJ2-3, with 7 bases lining up with TRBD1. Germline V gene data show CDR1 as PRHDT and CDR2 as FYEKMQ (reference sequence). This CDR3 comprises 13 residues. The V gene end was trimmed by 5 bases and the J gene end by 4 bases; junction bases not matched to a gene: 3. As DNA, the CDR3 is TGTGCCAGCAGCGTACAGGGGTCAGATACGCAGTATTTT. Translation: CASSVQGSDTQYF.